This T cell receptor (beta chain) was sequenced for a study of TIL therapy for anti-PD-1-resistant metastatic lung cancer. Whole-study context: Median patient age was almost 55, ranging 38-75 years.

Time point denoted: pre-treatment sample, taken before nivolumab and TIL therapy. This clone was seen once. Its cognate antigen is unknown. This was the immunoSEQ v3 assay. Survey-level samples got 1.5 million to 2.5 million read pairs; deep-level samples got roughly 4.5-6 million. Method: immunoSEQ multiplex PCR; TCRdb's copy keeps in-frame clones and lacks some. The sample lists nearly 60,000 clones, more than 60% occurring once. Findings of the study overall: Treatment-naive, never-smoker and oncogene-addicted patients were overrepresented in this highly selected cohort.

After removal of 0 bases from V and 8 bases from J, the junction contained 6 bases not matched to a gene. Germline CDR1 is ENHRY and CDR2 is SYGVKD. CDR3 size: 15 residues. The source material was blood, sampled at baseline. V is TRBV10-3 and J is TRBJ1-4, with TRBD1 matching 7 bases. The TCR was taken from a person aged 25 to 85 with non-small cell lung cancer. This chain's CDR3 is CAISESKQGNEKLFF. The CDR3 coding sequence is TGTGCCATCAGTGAGTCGAAACAGGGGAACGAAAAACTGTTTTTT.